This entry concerns a single T cell receptor beta chain. Deletions cut 10 bases from V and 0 bases from J, with 18 bases between. Germline V gene sequence: CDR1 MNHNS, CDR2 SASEGT. The CDR3 runs to 15 residues. Profiling relied on immunoSEQ multiplex PCR, and the TCRdb table lists in-frame clones only, not all of them. The table shows 9,500 to 14,000 clones, with 77% occurring only once. This sample stems from a study of OX40 agonist ivuxolimab in advanced cancers. Whole-study context: Every 2 weeks, patients got intravenous ivuxolimab at one of six dose levels (0.01-10 mg/kg). Partial response was recorded in three patients: one hepatocellular carcinoma and two cutaneous melanoma cases. Among those enrolled, mean age was approximately 60 years (range roughly 20 to 80) and 82.7% were male.

Sequencing used CD4+ or CD8+ T cells sorted from blood, obtained in a trial of the OX40 agonist ivuxolimab. This TCR was recovered from an adult with an advanced solid tumor such as melanoma, head and neck, liver or kidney cancer. This rearrangement joins TRBV6-1 to TRBJ1-2; D is uncertain. The CDR3 nucleotides read TGTGCCACCCAAAGCCAAAGTCACTCTAACTATGGCTACACCTTC. Translated, it gives CATQSQSHSNYGYTF.